This passage covers 15 T cell receptor beta chains from one sample sequenced in a study of T-cell reconstitution after alpha-beta-depleted transplantation in children. Unique molecular identifiers were built into the TCRbeta library. MiXCR, applied by TCRdb to the PCR reads, yields one record per CDR3 protein. The profile shows about 440,000 distinct CDR3 sequences, roughly two fifths of them singletons. The input for sequencing was PBMCs, taken before TCRalphabeta/CD19-depleted stem cell transplant. These receptor sequences come from a girl aged 2 to 9 with aplastic anemia, due to receive a stem cell transplant.

This clonotype was counted at least ten times. The chain carries TRBV12-3 or TRBV12-4 and TRBJ1-4; D is uncertain. The V end lost 3 bases, the J end lost 4 bases, and 9 bases lay between the germline ends. This CDR3 is 14 amino acids long. Here the CDR3 reads CASSLGGFNEKLFF. For the CDR3, the DNA is TGTGCCAGCAGTTTGGGCGGTTTTAATGAAAAACTGTTTTTT.

The chain joins TRBV29-1 to TRBJ2-7; D is undetermined. Germline assignment: CDR1 SQVTM and CDR2 ANQGSEA. The CDR3 spans 12 residues. The V and J ends lost 4 bases and 3 bases respectively, with 10 bases between them. The CDR3 loop reads CSVVARHYEQYF. The DNA for the CDR3 is TGCAGCGTTGTGGCCAGACACTACGAGCAGTACTTC.

V and J are TRBV20-1 and TRBJ1-1, with D tentatively TRBD1 (6 bases). Trimming stripped 3 bases from V and 1 base from J, with 9 bases between. The germline gives CDR1 DFQATT, CDR2 SNEGSKA (reference sequence). This CDR3 region has 13 residues. CDR3 sequence: CSARIGGNTEAFF. The CDR3, as DNA: TGCAGTGCTAGGATAGGGGGGAACACTGAAGCTTTCTTT.

The chain carries TRBV5-1 and TRBJ2-1; TRBD1 agrees at 7 bases. V trimming: 5 bases; J trimming: 0 bases; junction bases outside the gene matches: 8. This CDR3 has 16 amino acids. Germline V CDR1 and CDR2: SGHRS, YFSETQ. This chain's CDR3 is CASRSPDRDSYNEQFF. As DNA, the CDR3 is TGCGCCAGCAGGTCTCCCGACAGGGACTCCTACAATGAGCAGTTCTTC.

This clonotype has just a few counts. The chain links TRBV7-2 to TRBJ1-1; 8 nucleotides match TRBD1. Germline V lookup: CDR1 SGHTA, CDR2 FQGNSA. This CDR3 region has 15 residues. V trimming: 5 bases; J trimming: 1 base; junction bases outside the gene matches: 6. CDR3 protein: CASSPRQGRNTEAFF. CDR3 nucleotides: TGTGCCAGCAGCCCTCGACAGGGGAGGAACACTGAAGCTTTCTTT.

In this sample, this clonotype turned up once. The chain couples TRBV29-1 to TRBJ2-7, with D perhaps matching TRBD1 (6 bases). Germline-derived CDR1 and CDR2 are SQVTM and ANQGSEA. The CDR3 length is 15 residues. V lost 7 bases, J lost 3 bases, and 22 bases lay in between. In DNA, the CDR3 is TGCAGCGCCCGGGACGGAGCCCAGGGGTTCTACGAGCAGTACTTC. This translates into CSARDGAQGFYEQYF.

This clonotype was observed at least ten times. The rearrangement joins TRBV29-1 to TRBJ2-6; D might be TRBD1 (6 bases). Trimming took 4 bases from V and 1 from J, leaving 14 bases between them. Germline CDR1 reads SQVTM; CDR2 reads ANQGSEA. The CDR3 totals 16 residues. The CDR3 here is CSVVGLQGSGANVLTF. Written as DNA, the CDR3 is TGCAGCGTTGTCGGCTTACAGGGTTCTGGGGCCAACGTCCTGACTTTC. Variable domain in full (rest from reference TRBV29-1 and TRBJ2-6): SAVISQKPSRDICQRGTSLTIQCQVDSQVTMMFWYRQQPGQSLTLIATANQGSEATYESGFVIDKFPISRPNLTFSTLTVSNMSPEDSSIYLCSVVGLQGSGANVLTFGAGSRLTVL.

There are many counts of this clonotype. The chain uses TRBV12-3 or TRBV12-4 and TRBJ2-7, with D unclear. Trimming removed 2 bases at V and 3 bases at J, with 11 bases between. The CDR3 has 14 amino acids. CDR3 DNA: TGTGCCAGCAGTTTAAGACTCCTTCACTACGAGCAGTACTTC. This gives the protein CASSLRLLHYEQYF.

The genes are TRBV13 and TRBJ1-3; no reliable D call. The CDR3 has 15 amino acids. Germline CDR1 reads PRHDT; CDR2 reads FYEKMQ (reference sequence). V shed 1 base and J shed 4 bases, with 11 bases lying between them. The CDR3 coding sequence is TGTGCCAGCAGCTTAGATAAGGTGGCCGGAAACACCATATATTTT. This sequence encodes CASSLDKVAGNTIYF. The full variable domain, in which reference TRBV13 and TRBJ1-3 provide the parts outside the CDR3, is AAGVIQSPRHLIKEKRETATLKCYPIPRHDTVYWYQQGPGQDPQFLISFYEKMQSDKGSIPDRFSAQQFSDYHSELNMSSLELGDSALYFCASSLDKVAGNTIYFGEGSWLTVV.

This clonotype came up once. This rearrangement joins TRBV29-1 to TRBJ2-7; D may be TRBD1 or TRBD2 (6 bases each). From germline, CDR1 is SQVTM and CDR2 ANQGSEA. V dropped 5 bases and J dropped 4 bases, with 15 bases sitting between them. This CDR3 has 13 residues. The CDR3 sequence: CSVRGRTLYEQYF. The CDR3 coding sequence is TGCAGCGTTAGGGGGAGGACTTTATACGAGCAGTACTTC.

As regards this clonotype: At one end, the junction sequence differs from germline, possibly due to a read error. The chain combines TRBV5-1 with TRBJ1-1; 10 bases match TRBD1. Germline CDR1 SGHRS, CDR2 YFSETQ. This CDR3 region has 14 residues. The CDR3 DNA sequence: TGTGCCAGCTCACGACAGGGGGCCAACACTGAAGCTTTCTTT. This encodes CASSRQGANTEAFF.

The chain couples TRBV5-1 to TRBJ2-7; 7 bases line up with TRBD1. V lost 4 bases, J lost 2 bases, and 9 bases stayed unmatched. Per the germline V gene, CDR1 is SGHRS and CDR2 is YFSETQ. This CDR3 comprises 15 residues. Here the CDR3 DNA reads TGCGCCAGCAGCCCCACAGGGGCGGGCGCCTACGAGCAGTACTTC. Protein: CASSPTGAGAYEQYF.

J is TRBJ1-1 and V is TRBV5-1, with 8 bases that match TRBD1. This CDR3 is 16 amino acids long. With 0 bases clipped from V and 0 bases from J, the junction kept 4 bases outside the gene matches. Germline CDR1 SGHRS, CDR2 YFSETQ. Here the CDR3 reads CASSLGRGLVNTEAFF. DNA of the CDR3: TGCGCCAGCAGCTTGGGCAGGGGGCTGGTGAACACTGAAGCTTTCTTT.

Written as DNA, the CDR3 is TGCGCCAGCAGCTTGGAAGGGCGCCTGGCGGACACCGGGGAGCTGTTTTTT. This sequence encodes CASSLEGRLADTGELFF. The V and J genes are TRBV5-1 and TRBJ2-2; D gene ambiguous. Trimming shortened V by 0 bases and J by 3 bases, and 15 bases separated the two germline ends. This CDR3 is built from 17 residues. Germline V gene data show CDR1 as SGHRS and CDR2 as YFSETQ.

The chain couples TRBV20-1 to TRBJ2-1; TRBD2 might be the D (6 bases). The CDR3 extends over 13 amino acids. Trimming cost V 7 bases and J 5 bases, with 15 bases left between them. In germline, CDR1 is DFQATT, CDR2 SNEGSKA (reference sequence). The CDR3 nucleotides are TGCAGTGTAGGAGGGAATTTTGACAATGAGCAGTTCTTC. This codes for CSVGGNFDNEQFF.